Many counts were recorded for the clone carrying this T cell receptor beta chain. Its antigen is not known. The data are from a study of CD8 T cells in ankylosing spondylitis. Notes on the study in general: Prior literature has documented some motif variants in synovial fluid and blood from reactive arthritis. Seemingly characteristic of ankylosing spondylitis blood was a TCR beta motif consisting of about 8 highly homologous variants.

The V gene lost 8 bases and the J gene lost 8 bases, with 9 bases spanning the gap. This CDR3 comprises 11 residues. Per germline, CDR1 KGHDR and CDR2 SFDVKD. Via MiXCR, TCRdb re-called the 5' RACE reads, giving one row per CDR3 protein. The sample has around 91,000 distinct CDR3 sequences, roughly 9% seen once; the top ten hold approximately 29%. This TCR came from a male donor with ankylosing spondylitis. V usage is TRBV24-1 and J usage is TRBJ2-1; D is unclear. The sample consisted of blood, either unsorted or a sorted T cell fraction (not recorded which). CDR3 protein: CATTRADEQFF. As DNA, the CDR3 is TGTGCCACCACTAGGGCCGATGAGCAGTTCTTC.